The rows below give T cell receptor beta chains drawn from one sample of a study of blood T cell repertoires in COVID-19. Clones were sequenced by immunoSEQ multiplex PCR, and TCRdb holds only the in-frame ones, with some missing. Of about 180,000 clones listed, more than 85% are singletons. The sample was PBMCs or T cells enriched from blood (not recorded which). The origin of the receptors is a human donor with acute COVID-19. The donor label of this sample is uncertain. Both conserved end residues are part of each CDR3. Each record gives: D gene, V gene, J gene, clone size, CDR3 protein, CDR3 DNA. D genes are given only for firm matches. Clone size is stated in some rows and not others, as once, few, many or a class when expanded.

NA	TRBV6-5	TRBJ1-5	once	CASSTGQNQPQHF	TGTGCCAGCAGCACCGGACAGAATCAGCCCCAGCATTTT
NA	TRBV5-1	TRBJ2-6	NA	CASSWPEAGSGANVLTF	TGCGCCAGCAGTTGGCCGGAGGCCGGGTCCGGGGCCAACGTCCTGACTTTC
NA	TRBV3-1/TRBV3-2	TRBJ1-4	NA	CASSQRGSVLGEKLFF	TGTGCCAGCAGCCAAAGGGGAAGTGTTCTCGGTGAAAAACTGTTTTTT
NA	TRBV18	TRBJ1-1	NA	CASSPLAQGNTEAFF	TGTGCCAGCTCACCACTTGCGCAGGGGAACACTGAAGCTTTCTTT
NA	TRBV30	TRBJ2-7	NA	CAWSAGRYSYEQYF	TGTGCCTGGAGTGCGGGGAGGTACTCCTACGAGCAGTACTTC
NA	TRBV7-9	TRBJ2-1	NA	CASSLPRGKGGYNEQFF	TGTGCCAGCAGCTTACCTCGGGGTAAAGGAGGGTACAATGAGCAGTTCTTC
TRBD2	TRBV3-1/TRBV3-2	TRBJ2-2	few	CASSRLAGGHAGELFF	TGTGCCAGCAGCCGCTTAGCGGGGGGGCACGCCGGGGAGCTGTTTTTT
NA	TRBV7-2	TRBJ2-1	NA	CASSSNGGNEQFF	TGTGCCAGCAGTTCGAACGGGGGAAATGAGCAGTTCTTC
NA	TRBV29-1	TRBJ1-6	NA	CGVEGPPLHF	TGCGGCGTCGAGGGTCCACCCCTCCACTTT
TRBD1	TRBV5-6	TRBJ1-1	NA	CASSGQGTDTEAFF	TGTGCCAGCAGCGGACAGGGTACCGACACTGAAGCTTTCTTT
TRBD2	TRBV6-5	TRBJ2-7	few	CASSVRGGLPYEQYF	TGTGCCAGCAGCGTTCGGGGGGGCCTCCCCTACGAGCAGTACTTC
NA	TRBV29-1	TRBJ2-3	NA	CSVRRTDTDTQYF	TGCAGCGTTCGGAGGACAGACACAGATACGCAGTATTTT
TRBD1	TRBV6-1	TRBJ1-1	NA	CASSEAGTGPTEAFF	TGTGCCAGCAGTGAAGCGGGGACAGGCCCCACTGAAGCTTTCTTT
NA	TRBV10-3	TRBJ1-1	NA	CAISADTEAFF	TGTGCCATCAGTGCGGACACTGAAGCTTTCTTT
TRBD1	TRBV7-9	TRBJ2-2	NA	CASSLDRRTGELFF	TGTGCCAGCAGCTTGGACAGGAGGACCGGGGAGCTGTTTTTT
NA	TRBV6-4	TRBJ1-2	once	CASSLRDNYGYTF	TGTGCCAGCAGCCTCCGGGATAACTATGGCTACACCTTC
NA	TRBV7-2	TRBJ1-5	NA	CASSPWSVSNQPQHF	TGTGCCAGCAGCCCTTGGTCAGTTAGCAATCAGCCCCAGCATTTT
NA	TRBV24-1	TRBJ1-5	once	CATSAAGRSQPQHF	TGTGCCACCAGTGCAGCAGGGAGGAGTCAGCCCCAGCATTTT
NA	TRBV30	TRBJ1-2	NA	CAWSGAGKGYTF	TGTGCCTGGAGTGGGGCAGGGAAGGGCTACACCTTC